The entry below gives a single TCR beta chain sequence along with its context. Germline-derived CDR1 and CDR2 are MNHEY and SMNVEV (reference sequence). The CDR3 runs 16 residues. The V end lost 5 bases, the J end lost 7 bases, and 20 bases lay between the germline ends. Generated by immunoSEQ multiplex PCR, the TCRdb table keeps only in-frame clones and is missing some. The table records 65,000 to 90,000 clones, around 92% of them present only once. This sample is part of a study of T cell changes during pregnancy in multiple sclerosis. The sample in question was peripheral blood, obtained before pregnancy. The TCR sequence derives from a female donor with multiple sclerosis, enrolled in a pregnancy study. The rearrangement joins TRBV27 to TRBJ1-4; D possibly corresponds to TRBD1 (5 bases). For the CDR3, the DNA is TGTGCCAGCAGTGTGGGACGGGGGTCGTGGGGTGAAAAACTGTTTTTT. Protein: CASSVGRGSWGEKLFF.